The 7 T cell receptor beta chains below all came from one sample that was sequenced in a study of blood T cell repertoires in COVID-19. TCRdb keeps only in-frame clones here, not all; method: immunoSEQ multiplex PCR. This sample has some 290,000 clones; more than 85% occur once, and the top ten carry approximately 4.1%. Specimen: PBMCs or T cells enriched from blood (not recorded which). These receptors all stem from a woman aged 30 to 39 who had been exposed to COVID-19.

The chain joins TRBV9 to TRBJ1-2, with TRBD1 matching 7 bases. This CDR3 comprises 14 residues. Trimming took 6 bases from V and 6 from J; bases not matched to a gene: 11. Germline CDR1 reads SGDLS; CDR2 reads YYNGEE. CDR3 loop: CASTKPRGPDGYTF. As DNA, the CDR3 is TGTGCCAGCACCAAGCCTAGGGGGCCCGATGGCTACACCTTC.

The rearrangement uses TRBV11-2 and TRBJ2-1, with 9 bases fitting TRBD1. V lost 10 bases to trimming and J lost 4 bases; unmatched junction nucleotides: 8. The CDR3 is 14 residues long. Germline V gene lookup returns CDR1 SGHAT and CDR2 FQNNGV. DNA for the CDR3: TGTGCCACACGTCCCGGGACAGGGTACAATGAGCAGTTCTTC. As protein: CATRPGTGYNEQFF.

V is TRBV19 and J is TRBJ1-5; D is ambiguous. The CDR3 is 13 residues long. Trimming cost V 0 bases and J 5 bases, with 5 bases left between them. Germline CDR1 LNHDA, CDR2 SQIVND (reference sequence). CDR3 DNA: TGTGCCAGTAGTATAGACGGGGATCAGCCCCAGCATTTT. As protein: CASSIDGDQPQHF.

The CDR3 region is CASSLTGGRGYTF. CDR3 coding DNA: TGTGCCAGCAGTCTCACAGGGGGCCGTGGCTACACCTTC. J is TRBJ1-2 and V is TRBV27; 9 positions match TRBD1. Per the germline V gene, CDR1 is MNHEY and CDR2 is SMNVEV (reference sequence). The V segment lost 5 bases and the J segment 7 bases; nucleotides outside the gene matches: 5. The CDR3 is 13 residues long.

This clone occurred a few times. CDR3 in DNA: TGTGCCAGCGGGCGGAACACTGAAGCTTTCTTT. Amino acid sequence: CASGRNTEAFF. The chain is built from TRBV6-5 and TRBJ1-1; D remains ambiguous. The CDR3 contains 11 residues. The germline V and J ends were trimmed by 8 bases and 1 base, with 5 bases remaining between them. Germline V gives CDR1 MNHEY, CDR2 SVGAGI.

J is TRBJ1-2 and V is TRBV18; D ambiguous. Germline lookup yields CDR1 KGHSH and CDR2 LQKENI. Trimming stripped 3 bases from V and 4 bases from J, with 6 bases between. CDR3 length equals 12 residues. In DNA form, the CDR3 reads TGTGCCAGCTCACCGAGCGCCTATGGCTACACCTTC. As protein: CASSPSAYGYTF.

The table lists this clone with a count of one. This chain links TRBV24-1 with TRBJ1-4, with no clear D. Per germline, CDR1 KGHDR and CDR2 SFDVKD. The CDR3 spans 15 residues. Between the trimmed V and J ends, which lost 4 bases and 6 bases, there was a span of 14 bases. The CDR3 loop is CATSDPGGPHEKLFF. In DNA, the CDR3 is TGTGCCACCAGTGACCCCGGAGGGCCCCATGAAAAACTGTTTTTT.